This T cell receptor (beta chain) was identified in a study of T cell responses to AZD1222 COVID-19 vaccine. General observations from the study: Distributed over spike, vaccine-associated CD4 TCRs predominated at 160-218 and 743-854.

Method: immunoSEQ multiplex PCR; TCRdb's copy keeps in-frame clones and lacks some. The sample consists of more than 150,000 clones, 90% to 95% of them appearing once. A word on this clone: Its antigen is not identified.

The origin of this receptor is an adult who received the AZD1222 COVID-19 vaccine. Here the sequenced sample was peripheral blood, taken 28 days after the second AZD1222 dose.

The CDR3 DNA reads TGTGCCAGCAGCTTAGCGCGTGGTTACTACACCGGGGAGCTGTTTTTT. Translated: CASSLARGYYTGELFF. This chain joins TRBV7-2 and TRBJ2-2; D remains unclear. Germline V gene sequence: CDR1 SGHTA, CDR2 FQGNSA. The CDR3 runs 16 residues. V lost 0 bases to trimming and J lost 3 bases, with 11 bases between them. Full variable domain (remainder filled in from reference TRBV7-2 and TRBJ2-2): GAGVSQSPSNKVTEKGKDVELRCDPISGHTALYWYRQSLGQGLEFLIYFQGNSAPDKSGLPSDRFSAERTGGSVSTLTIQRTQQEDSAVYLCASSLARGYYTGELFFGEGSRLTVL.